This TCR beta chain was obtained from a study of shared clonotypes between healthy human individuals (dated by TCRdb to about 2020). In terms of the full investigation: Three men and two women, aged 18 to 49 years, made up the cohort. To estimate repertoire size and how much clonotype sharing occurs between individuals, the study deeply sequenced the blood TCR repertoires of 5 or 6 healthy adults. To increase sequencing depth and limit assay-specific biases, TCR repertoire library preparation and sequencing were carried out by different laboratories using diverse techniques. Per donor, leukapheresis produced somewhere between about 0.94 and 8.9 billion PBMCs. The paper as a whole reports these results and caveats: The genetic and exposure-history diversity represented was limited by the small number of donors. Pairwise subsampling indicated that sequencing depth was expected to affect the degree of clonotype sharing among donors. Only blood was sampled, and tissue TCR repertoires likely differ from those in blood.

Trimming removed 0 bases from V and 0 bases from J, leaving 12 bases between the germline ends. The CDR1 and CDR2 encoded by the germline V gene are SGHTA and FQGTGA. The CDR3 contains 18 residues, cysteine and phenylalanine counted. Only CDR3 DNA remains: 54 bases, in frame from the first base. Donors were healthy HIV-negative adults with no recently reported acute infections or vaccinations. Only Caucasian adults living in Nashville, Tennessee, USA were represented among the donors. For unsorted samples, roughly 90 million PBMCs were counted, and genomic DNA was extracted using the QIAamp DNA Blood Mini kit. Blood was obtained by leukapheresis, after which PBMCs were separated by Ficoll-Histopaque density gradient centrifugation and cryopreserved in liquid nitrogen vapor phase. As for this clone: It lacks a known antigen. Base quality data are lacking; no much larger clone is found one base away.

Using the deep immunoSEQ assay, multiplex PCR amplified TCR CDR3 regions from genomic DNA. Extracted genomic DNA from each cell subset was distributed evenly across all wells of several immunoSEQ 96-well plates, and each plate was treated as a replicate. Each replicate PCR for unsorted PBMC received around 330 ng genomic DNA, equal to approximately 30,000 T cell genomes. Ten immunoSEQ deep assay plates were used to sequence the unsorted PBMC genomic DNA. Purified libraries were quantified with a Qubit 3.0 fluorometer, sized on a Bioanalyzer 2100, and re-quantified with the KAPA Library Quantification kit. Every immunoSEQ 96-well plate was sequenced on a dedicated single-read 150-cycle Illumina NextSeq 550 flow cell. As for the authors' bioinformatics: Because the immunoSEQ output held only junctional sequences and lacked quality scores, the filtering could not match the filtering applied to full-length reads. To assign V/J genes and CDR3, sequences were annotated using PyIR, a Python wrapper for IgBLAST v1.9, with IMGT germline references. Any read was removed if the V/J assignment was weak (E-value above 1e-6), the CDR3 was missing, or the read contained stop codons, out-of-frame junctions, or ambiguous translated residues. V3J clonotypes were defined as sequences sharing an identical inferred V gene, J gene, and CDR3 amino acid sequence. Percentage overlap between repertoires was computed as shared unique clonotypes divided by the size of the smaller repertoire. Three approaches were used to assess repertoire richness: RTK rarefaction, the Chao1 estimator, and Recon v2.1 estimates of unobserved clonotypes. TCRdb obtained this table from immuneACCESS and retained in-frame rearrangements with V and J assigned. These tables miss some clones; where compared with another copy, unresolved V genes account for less than half of the shortfall, and the remainder is unexplained. The V and J calls and clone size are taken from that table; D and trimming were inferred from the DNA. This sample comprises about 490,000 clones, 78% of them detected only once. More than 10% of the sample is taken by the ten largest.

The origin of this receptor is a woman between 40 and 55 years old in good health. Some clones in this sample may be carry-over from other donors' samples. The chain joins TRBV7-3 to TRBJ2-6, with the D call tentatively TRBD1 or TRBD2, each fitting 5 bases. Sequencing used PBMCs. The CDR3 has the sequence CASSLTGTAGSGANVLTF. The DNA sequence is given as TGTGCCAGCAGCTTAACGGGGACGGCTGGCTCTGGGGCCAACGTCCTGACTTTC.